The 9 T cell receptor beta chains reported below all come from one sample, sequenced in a study of OX40 agonist ivuxolimab in advanced cancers. Using immunoSEQ multiplex PCR, the repertoire was profiled, and TCRdb retains in-frame clones only, with some absent. Among about 28,000 clones, 80% were seen once, and the ten largest hold roughly 10%. The sequences come from CD4+ or CD8+ T cells sorted from blood, collected in a trial of the OX40 agonist ivuxolimab. The origin of the receptors is an adult with an advanced solid tumor such as melanoma, head and neck, liver or kidney cancer.

The chain recombines TRBV5-4 with TRBJ2-3, with 10 nucleotides matching TRBD2. Germline-derived CDR1 and CDR2 are SGHNT and YYREEE (reference sequence). This CDR3 is built from 17 residues. V was clipped by 4 bases and J by 0 bases; unmatched bases: 8. The CDR3 here is CASSPDSSGGSTDTQYF. CDR3 nucleotides: TGTGCCAGCAGCCCCGACTCTAGCGGGGGTAGCACAGATACGCAGTATTTT.

The chain recombines TRBV11-2 with TRBJ1-2; 8 bases fit TRBD1. The V gene end was trimmed by 5 bases and the J gene end by 7 bases; junction bases not matched to a gene: 15. The CDR3 is 16 residues long. Germline V gene sequence: CDR1 SGHAT, CDR2 FQNNGV. As DNA, the CDR3 is TGTGCCAGCAGCCTCTCGGACAGGGTGGCTCTCGTTGGCTACACCTTC. Translating it yields CASSLSDRVALVGYTF.

This chain uses TRBV7-8 with TRBJ2-3, with 7 bases lining up with TRBD2. The CDR3 has 14 amino acids. The ends lost 2 bases at V and 4 bases at J; junction bases unmatched: 3. Germline assignment: CDR1 SGHVS and CDR2 FQNEAQ. CDR3 coding DNA: TGTGCCAGCAGCTTAAGCGGGGTCGCAGATACGCAGTATTTT. It is translated as CASSLSGVADTQYF.

This clone came up a few times. The J gene is TRBJ2-1, the V gene TRBV19; tentative D call: TRBD1 (5 bases). The V and J ends lost 3 bases and 7 bases respectively, with 13 bases between them. From germline, CDR1 is LNHDA and CDR2 SQIVND (reference sequence). CDR3 length: 14 amino acids. Here the CDR3 reads CASSIGTGWNEQFF. The CDR3 DNA follows: TGTGCCAGTAGTATCGGTACAGGCTGGAATGAGCAGTTCTTC.

This clone is classed as medium-sized (0.01 to 0.1%). This chain connects TRBV7-8 to TRBJ1-3; the D gene is possibly TRBD1 (6 bases). This CDR3 spans 16 amino acids. V was trimmed by 2 bases and J by 0 bases, leaving 11 bases between them. The V gene's germline CDR1 is SGHVS and CDR2 FQNEAQ. The CDR3 is CASSLYREDSGNTIYF. The CDR3 DNA reads TGTGCCAGCAGCTTATACAGGGAGGACTCTGGAAACACCATATATTTT.

The rearrangement links TRBV5-1 to TRBJ2-7; D might be TRBD2 (7 bases). CDR3 length: 16 residues. With 4 bases removed from V and 4 bases from J, the gap between germline ends came to 21 bases. Germline assignment: CDR1 SGHRS and CDR2 YFSETQ. The CDR3 DNA reads TGCGCCAGCAGCCCCGAGGGGGGGGCTCATCGTTACGAGCAGTACTTC. This encodes CASSPEGGAHRYEQYF.

CDR3 residues: CSSDREVGDTQYF. DNA of the CDR3: TGCAGCTCCGACAGGGAGGTAGGAGATACGCAGTATTTT. This sequence joins TRBV29-1 and TRBJ2-3; the D gene is possibly TRBD1 (7 bases). Between the trimmed V and J ends, which lost 8 bases and 5 bases, there was a span of 17 bases. Looked up from germline, CDR1 is SQVTM and CDR2 is ANQGSEA. The CDR3 covers 13 residues.

The chain carries TRBV6-6 and TRBJ2-2; perhaps D is TRBD1 or TRBD2 (6 bases each). The CDR3 runs 14 residues. V dropped 0 bases and J dropped 9 bases, with 11 bases sitting between them. Germline CDR1 and CDR2: MNHNY and SVGAGI (reference sequence). The CDR3: CASSYSRGDRELFF. The DNA for the CDR3 is TGTGCCAGCAGTTACTCGAGGGGGGACAGGGAGCTGTTTTTT.

The chain is built from TRBV4-1 and TRBJ2-2; TRBD2 matches 8 bases. The length of the CDR3 is 16 residues. J lost 5 bases, V lost 0 bases, and 5 bases had no gene match. Germline CDR1 MGHRA, CDR2 YSYEKL. Here the CDR3 reads CASSQEISGVTGELFF. CDR3 in DNA: TGCGCCAGCAGCCAAGAAATTAGCGGGGTTACCGGGGAGCTGTTTTTT.